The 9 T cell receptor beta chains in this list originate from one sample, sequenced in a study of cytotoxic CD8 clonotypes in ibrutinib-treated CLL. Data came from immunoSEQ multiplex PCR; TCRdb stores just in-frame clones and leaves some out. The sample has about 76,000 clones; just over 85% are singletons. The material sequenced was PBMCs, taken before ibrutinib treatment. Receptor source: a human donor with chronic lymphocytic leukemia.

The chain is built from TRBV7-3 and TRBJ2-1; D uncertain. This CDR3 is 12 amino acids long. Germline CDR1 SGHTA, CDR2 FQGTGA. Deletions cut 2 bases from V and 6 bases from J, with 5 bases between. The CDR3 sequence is CASSLVANEQFF. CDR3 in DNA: TGTGCCAGCAGCTTAGTAGCCAATGAGCAGTTCTTC.

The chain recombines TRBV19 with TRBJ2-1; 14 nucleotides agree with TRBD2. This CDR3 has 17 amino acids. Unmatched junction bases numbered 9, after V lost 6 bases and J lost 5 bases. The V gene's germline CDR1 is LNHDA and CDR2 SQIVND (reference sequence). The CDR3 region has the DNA TGTGCCAGTAGGGGAGGACTAGCGGGAGGAAAGAACAATGAGCAGTTCTTC. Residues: CASRGGLAGGKNNEQFF.

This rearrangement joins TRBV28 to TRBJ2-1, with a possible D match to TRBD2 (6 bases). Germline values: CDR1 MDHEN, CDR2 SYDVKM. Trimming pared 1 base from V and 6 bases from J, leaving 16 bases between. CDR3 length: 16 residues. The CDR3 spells CASSLYSTSRLNEQFF. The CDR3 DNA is TGTGCCAGCAGTTTATATTCGACTAGTCGTCTCAATGAGCAGTTCTTC.

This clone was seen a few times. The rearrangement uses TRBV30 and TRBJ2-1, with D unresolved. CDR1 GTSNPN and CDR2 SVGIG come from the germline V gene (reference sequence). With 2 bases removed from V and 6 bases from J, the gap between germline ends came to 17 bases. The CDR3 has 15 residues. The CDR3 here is CAWSFGATPGNEQFF. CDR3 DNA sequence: TGTGCCTGGAGTTTCGGCGCTACCCCGGGCAATGAGCAGTTCTTC.

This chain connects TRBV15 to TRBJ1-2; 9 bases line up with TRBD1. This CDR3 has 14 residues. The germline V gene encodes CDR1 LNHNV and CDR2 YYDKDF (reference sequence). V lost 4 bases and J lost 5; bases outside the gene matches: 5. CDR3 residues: CATSTEGTGYGYTF. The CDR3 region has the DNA TGTGCCACCAGCACCGAAGGGACAGGGTATGGCTACACCTTC.

CDR3 bases: TGTGCCAGCAGCTTAACGGACCGCCTCAACAATGAGCAGTTCTTC. It codes for CASSLTDRLNNEQFF. The chain combines TRBV5-4 with TRBJ2-1; D is ambiguous. V shed 2 bases and J shed 5 bases, with 14 bases lying between them. Germline V lookup: CDR1 SGHNT, CDR2 YYREEE (reference sequence). The CDR3 runs to 15 residues.

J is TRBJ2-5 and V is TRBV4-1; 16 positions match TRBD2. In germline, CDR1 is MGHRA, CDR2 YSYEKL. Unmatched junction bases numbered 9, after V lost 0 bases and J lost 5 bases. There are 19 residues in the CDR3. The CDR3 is CASSQERGTSGRARETQYF. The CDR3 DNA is TGCGCCAGCAGCCAAGAGAGAGGGACTAGCGGGAGGGCCAGGGAGACCCAGTACTTC.

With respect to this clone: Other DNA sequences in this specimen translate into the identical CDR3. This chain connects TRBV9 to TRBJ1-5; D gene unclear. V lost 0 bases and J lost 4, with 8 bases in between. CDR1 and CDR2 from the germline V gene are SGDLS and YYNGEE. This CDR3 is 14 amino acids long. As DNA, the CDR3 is TGTGCCAGCAGCGTAGGGGGAGGAAATCAGCCCCAGCATTTT. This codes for CASSVGGGNQPQHF.

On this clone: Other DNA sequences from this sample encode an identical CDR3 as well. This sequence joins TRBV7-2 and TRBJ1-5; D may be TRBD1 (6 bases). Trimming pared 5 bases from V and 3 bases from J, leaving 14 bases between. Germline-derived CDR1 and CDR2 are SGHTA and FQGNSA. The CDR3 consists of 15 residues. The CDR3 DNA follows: TGTGCCAGCAGCCCCAGGGGAGGTAACAATCAGCCCCAGCATTTT. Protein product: CASSPRGGNNQPQHF.